The next 30 T cell receptor beta chains were all read from a single sample in a study of T cells in Graves' hyperthyroidism and ophthalmopathy. RNA transcripts gave rise to amplified TCR beta CDR3 regions. The HTBI primer set served for first-round RT-PCR of the TCR CDR3. TCRdb used MiXCR to reprocess the multiplex PCR reads, holding one entry per CDR3 protein. The profile shows about 130,000 distinct CDR3 sequences, over 20% of them singletons. The sample taken for sequencing was blood. The receptors originated from a woman aged 45-65 years with Graves' hyperthyroidism that later progressed to Graves' ophthalmopathy.

This clonotype was seen only a few times. The chain links TRBV24-1 to TRBJ1-5; TRBD1 matches 8 bases. V lost 3 bases to trimming and J lost 3 bases; unmatched junction nucleotides: 3. Germline V gene data show CDR1 as KGHDR and CDR2 as SFDVKD. The CDR3 totals 15 residues. The CDR3 loop reads CATSDHRGTNQPQHF. The CDR3 nucleotides are TGTGCCACCAGTGATCACAGGGGGACCAATCAGCCCCAGCATTTT.

This clonotype showed up many times. The chain recombines TRBV27 with TRBJ2-4, with D possibly called TRBD1 or TRBD2 (5 bases each). CDR1 MNHEY and CDR2 SMNVEV come from the germline V gene (reference sequence). The CDR3 totals 13 residues. The germline V and J ends were trimmed by 5 bases and 9 bases, with 14 bases remaining between them. CDR3 nucleotide sequence: TGTGCCAGCAGTCCGGAACGGGACGGCATTCAGTACTTC. Translating it yields CASSPERDGIQYF.

Many counts were recorded for this clonotype. The CDR3 DNA is TGTGCCAGCAGCCCGGCCCTTTACACAGATACGCAGTATTTT. It codes for CASSPALYTDTQYF. The V gene is TRBV28, the J gene TRBJ2-3; no clear D. Germline V gene lookup returns CDR1 MDHEN and CDR2 SYDVKM. The CDR3 is 14 residues long. Deletions cut 6 bases from V and 2 bases from J, with 12 bases between.

This clonotype was seen a single time. The chain is built from TRBV4-2 and TRBJ2-1; D gene ambiguous. The ends were cut back, 4 bases at V and 1 base at J, with 17 bases in the middle. The CDR3 runs to 17 residues. Per the germline V gene, CDR1 is LGHNA and CDR2 is YNFKEQ. The CDR3 coding sequence is TGTGCCAGCAGCCCACCACCCCGGGCGTTTTCCTACAATGAGCAGTTCTTC. Its protein is CASSPPPRAFSYNEQFF.

This clonotype showed up many times. The rearrangement joins TRBV11-2 to TRBJ2-3; TRBD2 matches 13 bases. The junction had 2 bases not matched to a gene; V was cut back by 4 bases and J by 1 base. Per the germline V gene, CDR1 is SGHAT and CDR2 is FQNNGV. CDR3 length: 16 residues. The CDR3 reads CASSSTSGRGTDTQYF. DNA of the CDR3: TGTGCCAGCAGCTCTACTAGCGGGAGGGGCACAGATACGCAGTATTTT. The complete variable domain, with remaining parts taken from reference TRBV11-2 and TRBJ2-3, reads EAGVAQSPRYKIIEKRQSVAFWCNPISGHATLYWYQQILGQGPKLLIQFQNNGVVDDSQLPKDRFSAERLKGVDSTLKIQPAKLEDSAVYLCASSSTSGRGTDTQYFGPGTRLTVL.

This chain uses TRBV2 with TRBJ2-3; D possibly corresponds to TRBD2 (6 bases). The V end was cut by 2 bases, the J end by 4 bases, with 10 bases between. CDR1 and CDR2 (germline): SNHLY, FYNNEI. The CDR3 has 14 residues. CDR3 region: CASSEREAPDTQYF. The CDR3 bases are TGTGCCAGCAGTGAAAGGGAGGCGCCAGATACGCAGTATTTT.

This clonotype came up many times. CDR3 nucleotide sequence: TGTGCCAGCTTTGGGACAGGGGTTGGGAACACTGAAGCTTTCTTT. Its protein is CASFGTGVGNTEAFF. The rearrangement links TRBV28 to TRBJ1-1; 10 bases agree with TRBD1. CDR3 length equals 15 residues. V trimming: 8 bases; J trimming: 1 base; junction bases outside the gene matches: 7. The germline V gene encodes CDR1 MDHEN and CDR2 SYDVKM.

This clonotype was recorded many times. The chain is built from TRBV7-9 and TRBJ1-1; the D gene is possibly TRBD1 (6 bases). Germline values: CDR1 SEHNR, CDR2 FQNEAQ (reference sequence). The CDR3 runs 14 residues. Between the trimmed V and J ends, which lost 3 bases and 1 base, there was a span of 9 bases. The CDR3 DNA follows: TGTGCCAGCAGCTTCGGACAGACGAACACTGAAGCTTTCTTT. Amino acids: CASSFGQTNTEAFF.

This clonotype was recorded many times. The chain combines TRBV28 with TRBJ1-2, with no clear D. The V gene's germline CDR1 is MDHEN and CDR2 SYDVKM. This CDR3 spans 13 amino acids. V was shortened by 3 bases and J by 5 bases, with 10 bases between the two germline ends. The CDR3, as DNA: TGTGCCAGCAGTTTGAAGGCAACATATGGCTACACCTTC. Its protein product is CASSLKATYGYTF.

With respect to this clonotype: An end of the junction differs from the germline gene, which may be a read error. This sequence joins TRBV20-1 and TRBJ2-1; the match to TRBD2 covers 8 bases. The CDR3 is 14 residues long. Germline assignment: CDR1 DFQATT and CDR2 SNEGSKA (reference sequence). The CDR3 protein is CSATDREGGNEQLF. CDR3 in DNA: TGCAGTGCTACGGACCGGGAGGGGGGGAATGAGCAGCTCTTC.

This clonotype showed up many times. The chain combines TRBV29-1 with TRBJ2-7, with 7 positions matching TRBD1. Unmatched junction bases numbered 8, after V lost 7 bases and J lost 2 bases. The CDR3 has 13 residues. Germline CDR1 and CDR2: SQVTM and ANQGSEA. CDR3 amino acids: CSALGQTPYEQYF. In DNA form, the CDR3 reads TGCAGCGCCTTGGGACAGACCCCCTACGAGCAGTACTTC.

This clonotype has a count of ten or more. The chain employs TRBV7-2 and TRBJ1-2; the match to TRBD1 covers 8 bases. The germline CDR1 and CDR2 sequences are SGHTA and FQGNSA. V was clipped by 5 bases and J by 7 bases; unmatched bases: 6. The CDR3 runs 13 residues. The CDR3, as DNA: TGTGCCAGCAGCCTGGGACAGGTCCCTGGCTACACCTTC. This gives the protein CASSLGQVPGYTF.

This clonotype was found many times. V usage is TRBV20-1 and J usage is TRBJ2-5, with D possibly being TRBD1 (6 bases). CDR1 DFQATT and CDR2 SNEGSKA come from the germline V gene (reference sequence). V gave up 3 bases and J gave up 1 base, with 15 bases separating them. This CDR3 spans 15 amino acids. CDR3 sequence reads: CSASPLRDTQETQYF. DNA of the CDR3: TGCAGTGCTAGTCCCCTGAGGGACACCCAAGAGACCCAGTACTTC.

The rearrangement uses TRBV28 and TRBJ1-1; TRBD1 agrees at 8 bases. The CDR3 sequence is 14 residues long. The J segment lost 3 bases and the V segment lost 7 bases, leaving 7 bases of the junction unmatched. Germline V gene sequence: CDR1 MDHEN, CDR2 SYDVKM. In DNA form, the CDR3 reads TGTGCCAGCAACAAATTGACAGGGGACACTGAAGCTTTCTTT. The encoded protein is CASNKLTGDTEAFF. Variable domain in full (rest from reference TRBV28 and TRBJ1-1): DVKVTQSSRYLVKRTGEKVFLECVQDMDHENMFWYRQDPGLGLRLIYFSYDVKMKEKGDIPEGYSVSREKKERFSLILESASTNQTSMYLCASNKLTGDTEAFFGQGTRLTVV.

This clonotype was detected many times. The chain couples TRBV6-1 to TRBJ1-1, with 7 bases identical to TRBD1. V gave up 8 bases and J gave up 1 base; unmatched junction bases: 16. In germline, CDR1 is MNHNS, CDR2 SASEGT. The length of the CDR3 is 17 residues. CDR3 bases: TGTGCCAGCGTCCTTCAAACTACAGGGGCCACGAACACTGAAGCTTTCTTT. Encoded protein: CASVLQTTGATNTEAFF.

The chain couples TRBV2 to TRBJ1-2; D not resolved. CDR1 is SNHLY and CDR2 is FYNNEI in the germline V gene. CDR3 length equals 13 residues. Trimming took 6 bases from V and 1 from J, leaving 9 bases between them. The CDR3 here is CASRKAFNYGYTF. The CDR3, as DNA: TGTGCCAGCAGAAAGGCGTTTAACTATGGCTACACCTTC.

This clonotype was picked up many times. The CDR3 protein is CASMGRWGNTIYF. The CDR3 bases are TGTGCCAGCATGGGAAGGTGGGGAAACACCATATATTTT. The chain is built from TRBV2 and TRBJ1-3; D not resolved. There are 13 residues in the CDR3. The germline V and J ends were trimmed by 7 bases and 4 bases, with 11 bases remaining between them. Germline CDR1 SNHLY, CDR2 FYNNEI.

The V and J genes are TRBV20-1 and TRBJ1-6, with no clear D. In germline, CDR1 is DFQATT, CDR2 SNEGSKA (reference sequence). Trimming pared 3 bases from V and 8 bases from J, leaving 23 bases between. The length of the CDR3 is 17 residues. CDR3 region: CSASPRQTPVIHSPLHF. As DNA, the CDR3 is TGCAGTGCTAGCCCCCGTCAGACCCCCGTGATACATTCACCCCTCCACTTT.

This clonotype appeared many times. The chain uses TRBV7-8 and TRBJ2-5, with D perhaps TRBD2 (5 bases). This CDR3 has 18 amino acids. Trimming removed 0 bases from V and 4 bases from J, with 21 bases in between. In germline, CDR1 is SGHVS, CDR2 FQNEAQ. CDR3 protein: CASSLAYRGRTPGETQYF. CDR3 nucleotides: TGTGCCAGCAGCTTAGCGTACCGGGGAAGAACCCCTGGAGAGACCCAGTACTTC.

This clonotype has a handful of counts. This chain links TRBV20-1 with TRBJ2-1, with D possibly matching TRBD2 (5 bases). The CDR3 is 15 amino acids. Trimming took off 1 base at V and 6 bases at J, with 16 bases between the two ends. Germline V gene data show CDR1 as DFQATT and CDR2 as SNEGSKA (reference sequence). The CDR3 sequence: CSARVTGRLFNEQFF. As DNA, the CDR3 is TGCAGTGCTAGAGTAACGGGGAGACTTTTCAATGAGCAGTTCTTC.

Remarks on this clonotype: One base away lies a much larger clone, so this may be a sequencing read error. No conserved phenylalanine or tryptophan is present at the end of the CDR3, so a read error is the likely explanation. Here the CDR3 reads CASTGQWDEQYL. The CDR3 nucleotides read TGTGCCAGCACCGGACAGTGGGACGAGCAGTACCTC. The chain links TRBV7-9 to TRBJ2-7; a possible D gene is TRBD1 (6 bases). The germline gives CDR1 SEHNR, CDR2 FQNEAQ (reference sequence). The CDR3 runs 12 residues. Trimming pared 7 bases from V and 5 bases from J, leaving 12 bases between.

This clonotype has at least ten counts. The chain uses TRBV20-1 and TRBJ1-1, with a possible D match to TRBD1 (5 bases). The V end lost 2 bases, the J end lost 4 bases, and 14 bases lay between the germline ends. Per the germline V gene, CDR1 is DFQATT and CDR2 is SNEGSKA (reference sequence). CDR3 length: 14 amino acids. DNA of the CDR3: TGCAGTGCTAGATGGGGGATGGTGAGCACTGAAGCTTTCTTT. As protein: CSARWGMVSTEAFF.

The table lists this clonotype with a few counts. The chain links TRBV28 to TRBJ2-1; 7 bases fit TRBD2. V dropped 8 bases and J dropped 0; count of bases not matched to a gene: 7. The germline V gene has CDR1 MDHEN and CDR2 SYDVKM. There are 15 residues in the CDR3. CDR3 region: CASRDYPSSYNEQFF. The CDR3 region has the DNA TGTGCCAGCCGGGACTACCCGAGCTCCTACAATGAGCAGTTCTTC.

The V call is TRBV5-8, the J call TRBJ2-3, with TRBD1 identical over 11 bases. V gave up 7 bases and J gave up 2 bases; unmatched junction bases: 6. CDR1 SGHTS and CDR2 YDEGEE come from the germline V gene. The CDR3 is made up of 15 amino acids. The CDR3: CASRPGQGVTDTQYF. CDR3 DNA sequence: TGTGCCAGCCGACCGGGACAGGGGGTCACAGATACGCAGTATTTT.

The V and J genes are TRBV6-1 and TRBJ2-3, with TRBD2 matching 10 bases. Germline assignment: CDR1 MNHNS and CDR2 SASEGT. The V segment lost 5 bases and the J segment 7 bases; nucleotides outside the gene matches: 9. The length of the CDR3 is 15 residues. The CDR3 bases are TGTGCCAGCAGTAGCCTTACTAGCGGGATAAATACGCAGTATTTT. Amino acid sequence: CASSSLTSGINTQYF.

This rearrangement joins TRBV28 to TRBJ2-7, with D perhaps TRBD1 or TRBD2 (6 bases each). The length of the CDR3 is 13 residues. The V end was cut by 6 bases, the J end by 4 bases, with 13 bases between. The germline CDR1 and CDR2 sequences are MDHEN and SYDVKM. CDR3 residues: CASRQGGRYEQYF. CDR3 DNA sequence: TGTGCCAGCAGACAGGGAGGAAGGTACGAGCAGTACTTC.

This clonotype was counted only a few times. The chain combines TRBV7-2 with TRBJ2-3; D remains ambiguous. Trimming took 5 bases from V and 2 from J, leaving 14 bases between them. Germline assignment: CDR1 SGHTA and CDR2 FQGNSA. The CDR3 sequence is 15 residues long. Here the CDR3 DNA reads TGTGCCAGCAGCCCCAGGTCTGGAATCACAGATACGCAGTATTTT. Protein product: CASSPRSGITDTQYF.

This clonotype was seen many times. The chain is built from TRBV5-1 and TRBJ1-2; possibly TRBD1 for D (6 bases). Germline CDR1 and CDR2: SGHRS and YFSETQ. CDR3 length: 14 residues. V was cut by 1 base and J by 7 bases, with 14 bases left in between. CDR3 DNA sequence: TGCGCCAGCAGCTTGTCGGAACAGGGTGGTGGCTACACCTTC. It translates to CASSLSEQGGGYTF.

This clonotype has more than one count but fewer than ten. The V call is TRBV20-1, the J call TRBJ2-7, with 13 bases matching TRBD2. Trimming at V came to 1 base and at J to 7 bases, leaving 4 bases not matched to a gene. Germline loops: CDR1 DFQATT, CDR2 SNEGSKA (reference sequence). This CDR3 has 14 amino acids. The CDR3 loop is CSARGTSGRREQYF. The CDR3 DNA reads TGCAGTGCTAGAGGGACTAGCGGGAGACGGGAGCAGTACTTC.

At least ten counts were recorded for this clonotype. This chain connects TRBV28 to TRBJ2-5; D uncertain. CDR1 MDHEN and CDR2 SYDVKM come from the germline V gene. Trimming stripped 6 bases from V and 1 base from J, with 9 bases between. This CDR3 is built from 13 residues. The DNA for the CDR3 is TGTGCCAGCAGAATGGGCAGCCAAGAGACCCAGTACTTC. Translated, it gives CASRMGSQETQYF.